This note documents a single TCR beta chain sequence. The clone's antigen remains unknown. No much larger clonotype is one base removed from it; base qualities were not supplied. The sample belongs to a study of blood T cell repertoires in COVID-19 (dated by TCRdb to the early 2020s). About the study as a whole: Collaborator samples came from the United States, Italy and Spain and covered acute and convalescent phases of COVID-19. The prospective study material was composed of cDNA or gDNA derived from T cells, B-cell-depleted T cells, or PBMCs. The dataset comprised deeply sampled blood TCRbeta repertoires from subjects exposed to, actively infected with, or recovered from COVID-19. A freely available public database, intended as a resource for researchers studying the immune response to SARS-CoV-2, is where the repertoires were released. Samples came from the ongoing ImmuneRACE study (first 160 participants) plus 1,254 subjects from 6 global collaborators. Nearly every sample came with metadata listing a de-identified subject ID, COVID-19 status, age in years and sex. HLA class I and class II types, where available, came from metadata supplied by the sample provider rather than from assay-based typing. Paper-wide results and their limitations: The amount of clinical and demographic metadata varied by source and participant and was provided uncurated.

Collaborating institutions collected whole blood in K2EDTA tubes following their own protocols. For TCRbeta analysis, collaborators shipped samples as frozen whole blood, isolated PBMCs, or DNA extracted from either of those sample types. V loses 1 base, J loses 1 base, and the germline ends lie 10 bases apart. CDR1 and CDR2 (MDHEN, SYDVKM) derive from the germline V gene. The CDR3 contains 15 residues, cysteine and phenylalanine counted. The read is trimmed to its CDR3 DNA, 45 bases read in frame from base 1. TCRbeta CDR3 regions were amplified from genomic DNA using the immunoSEQ Assay, a bias-controlled multiplex PCR. Turning to the authors' computational methods: Nucleated cell counts per sample were estimated from amplification of reference gene primers within the assay. Sequence reads were collapsed and filtered to measure the absolute abundance of every unique TCRbeta CDR3 rearrangement. Productive Simpson clonality was computed per sample as the square root of Simpson's diversity index over productive rearrangements. TCRdb carries this immuneACCESS record with in-frame sequences only. Its versions omit some clonotypes, under half of them owing to an unresolved V gene in the studies checked, with the rest unexplained. Clone size and V and J calls were adopted from that table, with D and trimming inferred from the DNA. This sample holds under 200,000 clones; around three quarters were observed only once. The top ten hold roughly 17% of the sample.

The receptor's source is a man aged 55 to 70 with active or convalescent COVID-19. The receptor chain draws on TRBV28 and TRBJ1-1, and possibly TRBD1, on 5 matching bases. The sample comprised peripheral blood. The DNA reads as follows: TGTGCCAGCAGTTTATCAGGGATCGCGAACACTGAAGCTTTCTTT. This is translated as CASSLSGIANTEAFF.